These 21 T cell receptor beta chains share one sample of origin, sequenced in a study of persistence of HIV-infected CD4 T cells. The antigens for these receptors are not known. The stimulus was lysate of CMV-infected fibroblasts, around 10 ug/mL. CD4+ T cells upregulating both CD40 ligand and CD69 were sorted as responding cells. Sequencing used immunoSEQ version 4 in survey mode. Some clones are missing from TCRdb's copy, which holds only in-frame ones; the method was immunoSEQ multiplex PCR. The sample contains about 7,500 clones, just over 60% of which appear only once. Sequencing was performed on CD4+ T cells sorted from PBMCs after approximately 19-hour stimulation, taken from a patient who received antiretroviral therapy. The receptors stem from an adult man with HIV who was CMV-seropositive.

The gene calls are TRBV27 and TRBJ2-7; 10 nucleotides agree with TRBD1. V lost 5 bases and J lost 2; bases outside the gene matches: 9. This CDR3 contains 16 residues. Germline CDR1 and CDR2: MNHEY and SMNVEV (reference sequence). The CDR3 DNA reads TGTGCCAGCAGTCGCAGCCTCGGGACAGGGGCCTACGAGCAGTACTTC. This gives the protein CASSRSLGTGAYEQYF.

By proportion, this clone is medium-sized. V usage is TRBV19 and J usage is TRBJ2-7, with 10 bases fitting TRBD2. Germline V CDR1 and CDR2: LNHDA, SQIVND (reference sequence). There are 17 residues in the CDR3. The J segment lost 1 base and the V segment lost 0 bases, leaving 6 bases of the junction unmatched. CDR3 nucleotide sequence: TGTGCCAGTAGTATAGACCTGAGTAGCGGGAGGTCCTACGAGCAGTACTTC. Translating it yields CASSIDLSSGRSYEQYF.

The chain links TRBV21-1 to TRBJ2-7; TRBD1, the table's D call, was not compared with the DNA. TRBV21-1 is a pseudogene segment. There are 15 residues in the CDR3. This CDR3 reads CASSKGQGATFEQYF. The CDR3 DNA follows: TGTGCCAGCAGCAAAGGACAGGGGGCAACTTTCGAGCAGTACTTC.

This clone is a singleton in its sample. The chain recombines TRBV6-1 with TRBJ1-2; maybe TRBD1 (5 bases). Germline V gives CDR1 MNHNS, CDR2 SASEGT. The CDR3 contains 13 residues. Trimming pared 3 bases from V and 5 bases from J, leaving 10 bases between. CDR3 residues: CASSDQGAYGYTF. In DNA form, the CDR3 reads TGTGCCAGCAGTGATCAGGGTGCTTATGGCTACACCTTC.

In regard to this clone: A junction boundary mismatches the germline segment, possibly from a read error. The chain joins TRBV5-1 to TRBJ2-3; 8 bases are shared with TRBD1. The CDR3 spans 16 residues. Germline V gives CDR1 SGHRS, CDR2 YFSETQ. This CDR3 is CASRAGMAGGTDTQYF. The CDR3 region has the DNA TGCGCCAGCAGGGCTGGGATGGCAGGGGGCACCGATACGCAGTATTTT.

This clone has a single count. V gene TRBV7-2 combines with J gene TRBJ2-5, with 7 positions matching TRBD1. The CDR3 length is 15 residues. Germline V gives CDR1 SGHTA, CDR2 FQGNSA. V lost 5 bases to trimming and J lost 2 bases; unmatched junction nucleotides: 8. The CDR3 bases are TGTGCCAGCAGCCGCACAGGGGCCCGACAAGAGACCCAGTACTTC. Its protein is CASSRTGARQETQYF.

CDR3 sequence: CACLGTVPKKLFF. The DNA for the CDR3 is TGTGCCTGTCTGGGAACAGTCCCGAAAAAACTGTTTTTT. The chain links TRBV30 to TRBJ1-4, with no clear D. This CDR3 has 13 residues. V was trimmed by 6 bases and J by 9 bases, leaving 17 bases between them. Germline V gives CDR1 GTSNPN, CDR2 SVGIG (reference sequence).

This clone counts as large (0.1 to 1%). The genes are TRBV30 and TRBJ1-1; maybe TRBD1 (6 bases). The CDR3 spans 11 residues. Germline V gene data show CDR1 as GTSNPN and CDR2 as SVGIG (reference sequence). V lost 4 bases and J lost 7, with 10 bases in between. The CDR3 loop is CAWTAQGEAFF. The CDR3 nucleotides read TGTGCCTGGACCGCACAGGGTGAAGCTTTCTTT.

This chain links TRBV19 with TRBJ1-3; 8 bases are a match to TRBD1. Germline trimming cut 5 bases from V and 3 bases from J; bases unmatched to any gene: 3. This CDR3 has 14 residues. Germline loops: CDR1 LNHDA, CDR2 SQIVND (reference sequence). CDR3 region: CASSGRGRGNTIYF. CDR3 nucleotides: TGTGCCAGTAGTGGCAGGGGGCGTGGAAACACCATATATTTT.

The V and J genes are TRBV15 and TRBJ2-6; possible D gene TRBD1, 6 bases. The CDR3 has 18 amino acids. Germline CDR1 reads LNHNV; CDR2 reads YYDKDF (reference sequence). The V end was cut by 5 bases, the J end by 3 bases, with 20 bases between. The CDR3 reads CATSRRTARGFGANVLTF. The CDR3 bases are TGTGCCACCAGCCGAAGGACAGCCCGCGGCTTTGGGGCCAACGTCCTGACTTTC.

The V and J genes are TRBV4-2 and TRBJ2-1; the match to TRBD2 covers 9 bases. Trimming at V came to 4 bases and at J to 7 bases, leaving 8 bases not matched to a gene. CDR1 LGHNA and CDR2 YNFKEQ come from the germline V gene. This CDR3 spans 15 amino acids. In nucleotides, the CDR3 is TGTGCCAGCAGCCGAGGAGCGGGGGGAATGAATGAGCAGTTCTTC. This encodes CASSRGAGGMNEQFF.

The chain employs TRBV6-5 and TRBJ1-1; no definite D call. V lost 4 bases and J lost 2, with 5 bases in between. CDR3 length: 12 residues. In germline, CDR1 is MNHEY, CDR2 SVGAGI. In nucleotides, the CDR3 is TGTGCCAGCAGTTTCGCCAACACTGAAGCTTTCTTT. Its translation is CASSFANTEAFF.

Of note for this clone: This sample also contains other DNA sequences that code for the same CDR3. CDR3 amino acids: CASSVAREETQYF. The CDR3 DNA sequence: TGTGCCAGCAGCGTTGCGCGGGAAGAGACCCAGTACTTC. V and J are TRBV9 and TRBJ2-5, with D perhaps TRBD2 (5 bases). The CDR3 runs 13 residues. Trimming removed 2 bases from V and 3 bases from J, with 8 bases in between. The germline CDR1 and CDR2 sequences are SGDLS and YYNGEE.

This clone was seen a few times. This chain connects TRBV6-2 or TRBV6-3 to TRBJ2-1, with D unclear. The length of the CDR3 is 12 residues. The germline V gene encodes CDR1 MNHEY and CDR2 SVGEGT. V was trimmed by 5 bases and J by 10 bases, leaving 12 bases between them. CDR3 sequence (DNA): TGTGCCAGCAGTCTGGACGGAAGAGAGCAGTTCTTC. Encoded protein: CASSLDGREQFF.

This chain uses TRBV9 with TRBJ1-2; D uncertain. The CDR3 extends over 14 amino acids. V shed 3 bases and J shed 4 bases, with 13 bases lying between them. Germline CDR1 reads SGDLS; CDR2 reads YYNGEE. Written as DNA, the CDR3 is TGTGCCAGCAGCGAGAGGTCTACCCCCTATGGCTACACCTTC. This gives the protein CASSERSTPYGYTF.

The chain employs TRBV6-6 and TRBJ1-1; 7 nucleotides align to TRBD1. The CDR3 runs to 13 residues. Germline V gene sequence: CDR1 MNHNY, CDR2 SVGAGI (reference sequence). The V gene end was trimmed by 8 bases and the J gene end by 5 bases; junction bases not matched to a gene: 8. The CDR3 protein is CASGEGARTEAFF. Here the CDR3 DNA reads TGTGCCAGCGGGGAGGGGGCAAGGACTGAAGCTTTCTTT.

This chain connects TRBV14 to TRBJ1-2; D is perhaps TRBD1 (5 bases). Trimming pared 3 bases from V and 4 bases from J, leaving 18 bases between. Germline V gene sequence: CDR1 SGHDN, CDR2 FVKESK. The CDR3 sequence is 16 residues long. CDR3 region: CASSHGAPREFYGYTF. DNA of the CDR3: TGTGCCAGCAGCCACGGGGCCCCAAGGGAGTTCTATGGCTACACCTTC.

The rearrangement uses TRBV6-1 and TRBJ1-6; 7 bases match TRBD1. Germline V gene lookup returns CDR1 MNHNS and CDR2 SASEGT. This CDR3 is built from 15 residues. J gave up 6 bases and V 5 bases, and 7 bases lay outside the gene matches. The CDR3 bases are TGTGCCAGCAGTTCCCAGGGGGGGCTTAATTCACCCCTCCACTTT. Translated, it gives CASSSQGGLNSPLHF.

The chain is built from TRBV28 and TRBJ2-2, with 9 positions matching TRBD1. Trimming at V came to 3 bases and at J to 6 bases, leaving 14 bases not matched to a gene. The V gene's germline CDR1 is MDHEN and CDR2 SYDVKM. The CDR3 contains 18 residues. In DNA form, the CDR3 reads TGTGCCAGCAGTTTGCCGGGACAGGGAAGACTGGTGGCCGGGGAGCTGTTTTTT. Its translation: CASSLPGQGRLVAGELFF. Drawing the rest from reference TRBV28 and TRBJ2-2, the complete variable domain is DVKVTQSSRYLVKRTGEKVFLECVQDMDHENMFWYRQDPGLGLRLIYFSYDVKMKEKGDIPEGYSVSREKKERFSLILESASTNQTSMYLCASSLPGQGRLVAGELFFGEGSRLTVL.

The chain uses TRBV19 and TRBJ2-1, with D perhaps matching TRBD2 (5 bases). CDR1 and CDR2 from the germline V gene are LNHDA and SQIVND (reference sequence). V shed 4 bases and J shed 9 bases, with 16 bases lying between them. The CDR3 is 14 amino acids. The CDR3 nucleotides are TGTGCCAGTAGTACTGGACTCCCTCGGAGTGAGCAGTTCTTC. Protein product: CASSTGLPRSEQFF.

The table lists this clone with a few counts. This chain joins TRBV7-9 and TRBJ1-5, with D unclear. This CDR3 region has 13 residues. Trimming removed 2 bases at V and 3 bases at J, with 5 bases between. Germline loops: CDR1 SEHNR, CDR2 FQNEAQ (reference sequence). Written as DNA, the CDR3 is TGTGCCAGCAGCTTATTCAACAATCAGCCCCAGCATTTT. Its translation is CASSLFNNQPQHF.